This TCR beta chain was recovered during a study of blood T cell repertoires in COVID-19. During active infection, Seattle patients enrolled and were then monitored through disease. The method was immunoSEQ multiplex PCR; TCRdb's version includes in-frame clones alone and lacks a portion of them. The table has under 250,000 clones, around 88% seen once; the top ten hold under 8%. The TCR was taken from a woman in her thirties with COVID-19, enrolled during active disease. The sample comprised peripheral blood.

DNA of the CDR3: TGTGCCAGCAGCCCGGTGCTTGGCAATGAGCAGTTCTTC. Amino acid sequence: CASSPVLGNEQFF. The chain joins TRBV11-2 to TRBJ2-1; D call uncertain. The CDR3 is made up of 13 amino acids. Trimming pared 5 bases from V and 6 bases from J, leaving 11 bases between. Germline V CDR1 and CDR2: SGHAT, FQNNGV. Together with reference TRBV11-2 and TRBJ2-1, the CDR3 gives the full variable domain: EAGVAQSPRYKIIEKRQSVAFWCNPISGHATLYWYQQILGQGPKLLIQFQNNGVVDDSQLPKDRFSAERLKGVDSTLKIQPAKLEDSAVYLCASSPVLGNEQFFGPGTRLTVL.